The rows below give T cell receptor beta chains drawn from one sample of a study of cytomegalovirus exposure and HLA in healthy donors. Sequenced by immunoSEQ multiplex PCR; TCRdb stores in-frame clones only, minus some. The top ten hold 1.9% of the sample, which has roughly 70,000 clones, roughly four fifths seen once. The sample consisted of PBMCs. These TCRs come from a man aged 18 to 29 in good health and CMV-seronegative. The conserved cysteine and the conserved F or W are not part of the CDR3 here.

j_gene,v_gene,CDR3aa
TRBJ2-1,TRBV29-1,SVEGRDRETGLYEQF
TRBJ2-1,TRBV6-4,ASSVIATISGSSYNEQF
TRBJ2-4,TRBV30,AWNTGTGRLSIQY
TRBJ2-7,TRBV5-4,ASSFGRGPEQY
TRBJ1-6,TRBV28,ASSSMRQGIGNSPLH
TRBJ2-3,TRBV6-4,ASSGGTGGRDTQY
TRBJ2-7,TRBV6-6,ASSYVGASSYEQY
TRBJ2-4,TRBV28,ASSRLAGERLSKNIQY
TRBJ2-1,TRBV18,ASSPPSRGEQF
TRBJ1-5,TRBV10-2,ASSEQQGAVQPQH
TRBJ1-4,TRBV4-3,ASSQELGRGNEKLF
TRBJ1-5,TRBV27,ASSFGGYNQPQH
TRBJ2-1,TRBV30,AWSERASDEQF
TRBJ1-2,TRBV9,ASSVSGSYT
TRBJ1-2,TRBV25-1,ASSLGDRVIGYT
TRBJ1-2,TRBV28,ASSLWAGYGYT
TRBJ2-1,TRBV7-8,ASSLERGGSYNEQF
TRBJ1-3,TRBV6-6,ASRAGAGNTIY
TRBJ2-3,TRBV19,ASSIVAAGGTQY
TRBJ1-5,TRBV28,ASSLTLRDRGRVGNQPQH
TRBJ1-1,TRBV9,ASSAGQGARAEAF
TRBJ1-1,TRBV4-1,ASSQVGDSEAF
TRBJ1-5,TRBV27,ASSLYHQDNQPQH
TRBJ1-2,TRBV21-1,ASSAGTGTNYGYT
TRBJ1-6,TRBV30,AWEGRRNSPLH
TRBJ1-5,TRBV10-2,ASSETTGGVGNQPQH
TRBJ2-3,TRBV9,ASSPRVVLAGGRGDTQY
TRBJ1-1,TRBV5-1,ASSSTGNTEAF
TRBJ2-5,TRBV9,ASSELAGAQETQY
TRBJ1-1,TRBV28,ASGDTGGAATEAF
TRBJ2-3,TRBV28,ASSPLSEFTDTQY
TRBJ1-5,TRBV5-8,ASSLVTGTGSNQPQH
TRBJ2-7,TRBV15,ATSREGARSYEQY
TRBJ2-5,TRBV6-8,ASSYPGQETQY
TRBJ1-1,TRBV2,ASSIQNTEAF
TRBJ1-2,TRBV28,ASSLWAARGYT
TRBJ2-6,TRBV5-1,ASSFLAGANVLT
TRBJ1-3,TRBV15,ATSSGAGTARNTIY
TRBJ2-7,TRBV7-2,DSSPPGPRTGAYEQY
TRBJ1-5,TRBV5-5,ASSFFSDQPQH
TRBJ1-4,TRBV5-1,ASSPGGTGSEKLF
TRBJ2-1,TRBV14,ASSHVRMEHPRNEQF
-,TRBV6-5,ASSKTGVYEQY
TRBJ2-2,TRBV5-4,ATESGKRDTGELF
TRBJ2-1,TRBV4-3,ASSQTRLSRGRYNEQF
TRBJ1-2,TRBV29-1,SVYRDGYT
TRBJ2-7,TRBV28,ASSLFDNLSSYEQY
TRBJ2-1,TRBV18,ASSLDREVEQF
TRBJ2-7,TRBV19,ASKFRDRGYEQY
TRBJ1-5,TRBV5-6,ASSLQGRGQPQH
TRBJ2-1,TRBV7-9,SSSSQLEQF
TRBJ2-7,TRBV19,ASSGRTGFGEQY
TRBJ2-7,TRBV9,ASSLLAGPGSYEQY
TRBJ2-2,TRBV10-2,ASISIAENTGELF
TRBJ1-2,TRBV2,ASSIPRLLTGYGYT
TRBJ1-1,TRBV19,ASSIEGSGDNTEAF
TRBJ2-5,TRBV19,ASTPGRMLGTQY
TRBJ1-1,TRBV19,ATGKGGTEAF
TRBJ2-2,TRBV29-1,SVEAEGSWGTGELF
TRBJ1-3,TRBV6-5,ASSYSISGDTIY